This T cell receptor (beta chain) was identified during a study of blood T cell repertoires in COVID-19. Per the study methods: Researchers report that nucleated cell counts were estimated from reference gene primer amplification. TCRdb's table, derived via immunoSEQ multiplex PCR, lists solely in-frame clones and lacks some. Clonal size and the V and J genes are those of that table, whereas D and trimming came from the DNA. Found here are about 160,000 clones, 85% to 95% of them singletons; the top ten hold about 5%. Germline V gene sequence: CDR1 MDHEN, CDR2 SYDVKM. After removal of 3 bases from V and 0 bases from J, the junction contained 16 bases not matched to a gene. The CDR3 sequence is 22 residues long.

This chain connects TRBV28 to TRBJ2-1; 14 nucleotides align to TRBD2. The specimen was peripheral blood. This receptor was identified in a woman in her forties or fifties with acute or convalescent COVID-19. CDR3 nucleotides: TGTGCCAGCAGTTTTGGTGGATACAGGGCTGGGACTAGCGGGAGCTCCTACAATGAGCAGTTCTTC. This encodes CASSFGGYRAGTSGSSYNEQFF.